This T cell receptor (beta chain) was captured by sequencing in a study of T cells in Graves' hyperthyroidism and ophthalmopathy. Exclusions: uncontrolled infection, other autoimmune disease, pregnancy, lactation. The CDR3 is made up of 12 amino acids. CDR1 is SEHNR, CDR2 FQNEAQ, per germline (reference sequence). V lost 5 bases and J 9 bases, leaving 10 bases between the germline ends. This clonotype was detected a few times. RNA transcripts provided the source from which TCR beta CDR3 regions were amplified. Primed by the HTBI set, a first-round RT-PCR was run on the TCR CDR3. Each CDR3 protein is one row after TCRdb ran MiXCR on the multiplex PCR reads. This sample has hundreds of thousands of distinct CDR3 sequences, with 13% to 15% found just once.

The sample was blood. The sequence derives from a woman younger than 35 with Graves' hyperthyroidism. V gene TRBV7-9 combines with J gene TRBJ2-2, with D unresolved. CDR3 sequence (DNA): TGTGCCAGCAGCGTCAGTAGTCGGGAGCTGTTTTTT. It yields the protein CASSVSSRELFF.